This TCR beta chain is from a study of blood T cell repertoires in COVID-19. On the study more broadly: The samples span acute and convalescent COVID-19 from the United States, Italy and Spain.

This table comes from immunoSEQ multiplex PCR, and its TCRdb copy is limited to in-frame clones, with some not included. The repertoire holds 200,000 to 250,000 clones, 80% to 85% seen once, with approximately 18% in the top ten. Germline V gene sequence: CDR1 SGHVS, CDR2 FQNEAQ. The CDR3 has 16 amino acids. Trimming took off 6 bases at V and 0 bases at J, with 14 bases between the two ends. Sequencing was performed on peripheral blood. The origin of this receptor is a woman aged 80 or over with active or convalescent COVID-19. J is TRBJ2-2 and V is TRBV7-8; D is possibly TRBD2 (7 bases). This chain's CDR3 is CASRPPGGANTGELFF. CDR3 nucleotides: TGTGCCAGCAGACCACCGGGGGGCGCGAACACCGGGGAGCTGTTTTTT.